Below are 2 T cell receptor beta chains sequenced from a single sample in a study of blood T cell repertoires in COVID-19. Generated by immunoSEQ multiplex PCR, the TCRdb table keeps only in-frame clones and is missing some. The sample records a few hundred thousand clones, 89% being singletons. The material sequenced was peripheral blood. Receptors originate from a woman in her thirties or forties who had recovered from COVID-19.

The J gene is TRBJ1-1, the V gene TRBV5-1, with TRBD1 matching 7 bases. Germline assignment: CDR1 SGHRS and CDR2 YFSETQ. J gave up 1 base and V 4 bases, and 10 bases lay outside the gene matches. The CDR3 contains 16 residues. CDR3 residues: CASSIGGTVSNTEAFF. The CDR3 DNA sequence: TGCGCCAGCAGCATCGGAGGGACAGTTTCGAACACTGAAGCTTTCTTT. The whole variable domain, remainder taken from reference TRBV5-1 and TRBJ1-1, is KAGVTQTPRYLIKTRGQQVTLSCSPISGHRSVSWYQQTPGQGLQFLFEYFSETQRNKGNFPGRFSGRQFSNSRSEMNVSTLELGDSALYLCASSIGGTVSNTEAFFGQGTRLTVV.

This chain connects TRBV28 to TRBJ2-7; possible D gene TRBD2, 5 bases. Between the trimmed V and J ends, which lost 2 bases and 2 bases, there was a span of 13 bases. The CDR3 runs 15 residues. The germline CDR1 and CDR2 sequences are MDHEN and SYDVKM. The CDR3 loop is CASSLGFPGTYEQYF. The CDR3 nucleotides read TGTGCCAGCAGTTTAGGGTTTCCGGGAACCTACGAGCAGTACTTC.